The entry below gives a single TCR beta chain sequence along with its context. The sample belongs to a study of blood T cell repertoires in COVID-19. Study-wide context: Collection of acute and convalescent COVID-19 samples took place in the United States, Italy and Spain.

Here immunoSEQ multiplex PCR was the method, and the copy in TCRdb shows in-frame clones only, minus some. The sample shows about 440,000 clones, nearly 90% of them seen only once. The receptor's source is a woman between 18 and 29 years old with acute COVID-19. The source material was PBMCs or T cells enriched from blood (not recorded which).

The CDR3, as DNA: TGTGCCAGCAGTTGGGGGGACAGGGACACTGAAGCTTTCTTT. This codes for CASSWGDRDTEAFF. The chain employs TRBV28 and TRBJ1-1, with 9 bases that match TRBD1. This CDR3 is 14 amino acids long. The germline gives CDR1 MDHEN, CDR2 SYDVKM. Germline trimming cut 4 bases from V and 3 bases from J; bases unmatched to any gene: 3.